This T cell receptor beta chain was captured in a study of CD4 T cell repertoires in COVID-19. Study-wide background: CFSE-low cells expanded about nine days with IL-2, then restimulated with other coronavirus spikes.

Using immunoSEQ multiplex PCR, the repertoire was profiled, and TCRdb retains in-frame clones only, with some absent. The sample consists of about 22,000 clones, around 86% of them appearing once. No culture step preceded sequencing of the ex vivo isolated memory T cells. The germline gives CDR1 MNHEY, CDR2 SMNVEV (reference sequence). CDR3 size: 12 residues. With 5 bases removed from V and 7 bases from J, the gap between germline ends came to 12 bases. The source of this sequence is a human donor who had COVID-19. Here the sequenced sample was central memory CD4+ T cells from blood, taken before the COVID-19 pandemic. V usage is TRBV27 and J usage is TRBJ2-7; a possible D gene is TRBD2 (7 bases). The CDR3 region is CASSVKGGEQYF. The CDR3 DNA follows: TGTGCCAGCAGTGTAAAGGGGGGGGAGCAGTACTTC.